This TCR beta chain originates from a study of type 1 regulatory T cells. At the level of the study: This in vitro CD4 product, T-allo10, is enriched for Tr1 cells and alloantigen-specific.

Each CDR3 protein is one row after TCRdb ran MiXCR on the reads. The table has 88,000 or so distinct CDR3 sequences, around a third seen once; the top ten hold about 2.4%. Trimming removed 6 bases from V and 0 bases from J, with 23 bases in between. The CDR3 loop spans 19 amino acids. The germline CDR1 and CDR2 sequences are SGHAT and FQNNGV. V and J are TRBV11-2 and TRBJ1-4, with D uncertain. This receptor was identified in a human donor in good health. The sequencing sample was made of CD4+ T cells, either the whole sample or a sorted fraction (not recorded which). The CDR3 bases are TGTGCCAGCAGTCGCCCCCCCCGGAAAAGATTTGCAACTAATGAAAAACTGTTTTTT. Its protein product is CASSRPPRKRFATNEKLFF.